This T cell receptor (beta chain) appears in the sequencing data of a study of T-cell reconstitution after alpha-beta-depleted transplantation in children. Study-level findings and limits: Several hundred rapidly expanded clones from non-depleted graft cells reportedly supplied alpha-beta T cells about two months post-transplant.

V gave up 3 bases and J gave up 0 bases; unmatched junction bases: 12. Germline V gene sequence: CDR1 LNHNV, CDR2 YYDKDF (reference sequence). This CDR3 spans 19 amino acids. This clonotype was found many times. The antigen is not known. Unique molecular identifiers were used to barcode this TCRbeta library. Via MiXCR, TCRdb re-called the PCR reads, giving one row per CDR3 protein. The profile shows hundreds of thousands of distinct CDR3 sequences, roughly 13% of them singletons. The sequence derives from a male patient younger than 18 who had a stem cell transplant for acute myeloid leukemia, so the T cells may come from the graft donor. This sequence joins TRBV15 and TRBJ2-3, with 10 bases that match TRBD1. Sequencing used PBMCs, mostly from graft donor cells, obtained 360 days after TCRalphabeta/CD19-depleted stem cell transplant. The CDR3 DNA is TGTGCCACCAGCAGCGGGGGGACAGGGGATTACTCTAGCACAGATACGCAGTATTTT. It specifies CATSSGGTGDYSSTDTQYF.